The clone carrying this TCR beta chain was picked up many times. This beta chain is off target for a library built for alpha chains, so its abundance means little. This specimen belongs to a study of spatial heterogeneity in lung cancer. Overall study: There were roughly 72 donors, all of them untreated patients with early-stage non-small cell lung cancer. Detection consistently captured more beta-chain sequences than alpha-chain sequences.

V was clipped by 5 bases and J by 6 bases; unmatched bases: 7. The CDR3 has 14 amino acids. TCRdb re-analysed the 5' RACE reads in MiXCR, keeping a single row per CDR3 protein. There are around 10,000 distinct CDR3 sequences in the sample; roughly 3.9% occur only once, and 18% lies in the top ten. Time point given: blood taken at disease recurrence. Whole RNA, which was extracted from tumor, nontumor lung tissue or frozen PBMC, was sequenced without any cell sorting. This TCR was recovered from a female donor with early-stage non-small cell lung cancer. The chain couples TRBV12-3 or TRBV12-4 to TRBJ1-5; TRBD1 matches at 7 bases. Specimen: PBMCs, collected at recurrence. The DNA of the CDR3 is TGTGCCAGCAGTCGGGACAGCGAGGGTCAGCCCCAGCATTTT. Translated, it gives CASSRDSEGQPQHF.